This T cell receptor beta chain emerged from a study of cytomegalovirus exposure and HLA in healthy donors. The study, taken as a whole, reports: A cluster of highly shared sequence variants was likely a sequencing artifact. Productive rates of about 90% or about 30% were seen for most TCR beta V segments in an earlier analysis. A later analysis by the authors found several of the most significant clusters apparently linked to common viral pathogens.

On this clone: Its target is not known.

CDR1 and CDR2 from the germline V gene are SGHVS and FQNEAQ. This CDR3 region has 13 residues. V gave up 5 bases and J gave up 6 bases, with 13 bases separating them. PCR was performed using 60 Vbeta and 13 Jbeta primers. Generated by immunoSEQ multiplex PCR, the TCRdb table keeps only in-frame clones and is missing some. Among about 94,000 clones listed, 50% to 75% were seen once. The specimen sequenced was PBMCs. The chain carries TRBV7-8 and TRBJ1-1; a weak D match, TRBD1 (6 bases). This TCR derives from a man aged 30 to 39 in good health and CMV-seronegative. CDR3 residues: CASSAQQGAEAFF. The CDR3 coding sequence is TGTGCCAGCAGCGCGCAACAGGGCGCTGAAGCTTTCTTT.